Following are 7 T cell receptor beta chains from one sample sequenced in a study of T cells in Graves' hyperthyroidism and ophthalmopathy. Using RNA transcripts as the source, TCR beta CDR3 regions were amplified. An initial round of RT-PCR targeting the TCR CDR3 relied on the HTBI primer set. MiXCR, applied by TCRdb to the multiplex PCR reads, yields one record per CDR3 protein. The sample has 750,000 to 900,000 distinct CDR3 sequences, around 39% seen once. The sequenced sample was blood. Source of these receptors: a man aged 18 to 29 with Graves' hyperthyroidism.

For the CDR3, the DNA is TGTGCCAGCAGCTTTATCCCCAGGGCTAAAGAGACCCAGTACTTC. It encodes CASSFIPRAKETQYF. V usage is TRBV7-9 and J usage is TRBJ2-5; perhaps TRBD1 as D (5 bases). The CDR3 sequence is 15 residues long. V dropped 3 bases and J dropped 3 bases, with 14 bases sitting between them. Germline loops: CDR1 SEHNR, CDR2 FQNEAQ (reference sequence). Combining the CDR3 with reference TRBV7-9 and TRBJ2-5 gives the whole variable domain DTGVSQNPRHKITKRGQNVTFRCDPISEHNRLYWYRQTLGQGPEFLTYFQNEAQLEKSRLLSDRFSAERPKGSFSTLEIQRTEQGDSAMYLCASSFIPRAKETQYFGPGTRLLVL.

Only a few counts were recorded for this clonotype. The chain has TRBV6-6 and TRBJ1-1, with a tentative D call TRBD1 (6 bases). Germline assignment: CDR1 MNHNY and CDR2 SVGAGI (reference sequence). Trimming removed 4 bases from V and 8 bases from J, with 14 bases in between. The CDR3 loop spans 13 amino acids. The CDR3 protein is CASSFTYTGEAFF. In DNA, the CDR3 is TGTGCCAGCAGTTTTACCTATACAGGGGAAGCTTTCTTT.

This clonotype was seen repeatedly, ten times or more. In DNA, the CDR3 is TGTGCCATCAGCCTTCGGGACTCTGGAAACACCATATATTTT. This sequence encodes CAISLRDSGNTIYF. The chain uses TRBV10-3 and TRBJ1-3; D remains ambiguous. CDR3 length: 14 amino acids. Germline CDR1 reads ENHRY; CDR2 reads SYGVKD. Trimming cost V 6 bases and J 0 bases, with 9 bases left between them.

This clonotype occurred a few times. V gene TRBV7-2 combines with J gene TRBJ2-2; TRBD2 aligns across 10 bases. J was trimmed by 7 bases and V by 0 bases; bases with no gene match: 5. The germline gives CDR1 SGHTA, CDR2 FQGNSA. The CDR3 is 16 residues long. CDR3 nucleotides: TGTGCCAGCAGCTTAGCGGGACTAGCGAGGAGCGGGGAGCTGTTTTTT. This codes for CASSLAGLARSGELFF.

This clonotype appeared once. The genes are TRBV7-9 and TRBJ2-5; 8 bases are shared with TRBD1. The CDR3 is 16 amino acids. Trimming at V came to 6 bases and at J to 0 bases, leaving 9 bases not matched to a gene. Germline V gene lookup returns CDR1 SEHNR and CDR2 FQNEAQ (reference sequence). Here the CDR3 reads CASRTDRGAYQETQYF. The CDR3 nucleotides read TGTGCCAGCAGGACCGACAGGGGAGCGTACCAAGAGACCCAGTACTTC. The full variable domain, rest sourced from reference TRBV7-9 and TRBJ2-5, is DTGVSQNPRHKITKRGQNVTFRCDPISEHNRLYWYRQTLGQGPEFLTYFQNEAQLEKSRLLSDRFSAERPKGSFSTLEIQRTEQGDSAMYLCASRTDRGAYQETQYFGPGTRLLVL.

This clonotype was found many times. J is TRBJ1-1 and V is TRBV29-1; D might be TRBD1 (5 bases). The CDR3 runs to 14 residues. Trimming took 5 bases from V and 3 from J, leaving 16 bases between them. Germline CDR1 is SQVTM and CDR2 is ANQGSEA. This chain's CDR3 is CSVPTWGGDTEAFF. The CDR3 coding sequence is TGCAGCGTTCCCACCTGGGGGGGGGACACTGAAGCTTTCTTT.

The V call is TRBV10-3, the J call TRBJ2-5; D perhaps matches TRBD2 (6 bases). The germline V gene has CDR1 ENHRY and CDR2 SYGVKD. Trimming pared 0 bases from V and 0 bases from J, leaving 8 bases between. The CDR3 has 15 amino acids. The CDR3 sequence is CAISESSGYQETQYF. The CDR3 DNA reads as TGTGCCATCAGTGAGTCGAGCGGGTACCAAGAGACCCAGTACTTC.